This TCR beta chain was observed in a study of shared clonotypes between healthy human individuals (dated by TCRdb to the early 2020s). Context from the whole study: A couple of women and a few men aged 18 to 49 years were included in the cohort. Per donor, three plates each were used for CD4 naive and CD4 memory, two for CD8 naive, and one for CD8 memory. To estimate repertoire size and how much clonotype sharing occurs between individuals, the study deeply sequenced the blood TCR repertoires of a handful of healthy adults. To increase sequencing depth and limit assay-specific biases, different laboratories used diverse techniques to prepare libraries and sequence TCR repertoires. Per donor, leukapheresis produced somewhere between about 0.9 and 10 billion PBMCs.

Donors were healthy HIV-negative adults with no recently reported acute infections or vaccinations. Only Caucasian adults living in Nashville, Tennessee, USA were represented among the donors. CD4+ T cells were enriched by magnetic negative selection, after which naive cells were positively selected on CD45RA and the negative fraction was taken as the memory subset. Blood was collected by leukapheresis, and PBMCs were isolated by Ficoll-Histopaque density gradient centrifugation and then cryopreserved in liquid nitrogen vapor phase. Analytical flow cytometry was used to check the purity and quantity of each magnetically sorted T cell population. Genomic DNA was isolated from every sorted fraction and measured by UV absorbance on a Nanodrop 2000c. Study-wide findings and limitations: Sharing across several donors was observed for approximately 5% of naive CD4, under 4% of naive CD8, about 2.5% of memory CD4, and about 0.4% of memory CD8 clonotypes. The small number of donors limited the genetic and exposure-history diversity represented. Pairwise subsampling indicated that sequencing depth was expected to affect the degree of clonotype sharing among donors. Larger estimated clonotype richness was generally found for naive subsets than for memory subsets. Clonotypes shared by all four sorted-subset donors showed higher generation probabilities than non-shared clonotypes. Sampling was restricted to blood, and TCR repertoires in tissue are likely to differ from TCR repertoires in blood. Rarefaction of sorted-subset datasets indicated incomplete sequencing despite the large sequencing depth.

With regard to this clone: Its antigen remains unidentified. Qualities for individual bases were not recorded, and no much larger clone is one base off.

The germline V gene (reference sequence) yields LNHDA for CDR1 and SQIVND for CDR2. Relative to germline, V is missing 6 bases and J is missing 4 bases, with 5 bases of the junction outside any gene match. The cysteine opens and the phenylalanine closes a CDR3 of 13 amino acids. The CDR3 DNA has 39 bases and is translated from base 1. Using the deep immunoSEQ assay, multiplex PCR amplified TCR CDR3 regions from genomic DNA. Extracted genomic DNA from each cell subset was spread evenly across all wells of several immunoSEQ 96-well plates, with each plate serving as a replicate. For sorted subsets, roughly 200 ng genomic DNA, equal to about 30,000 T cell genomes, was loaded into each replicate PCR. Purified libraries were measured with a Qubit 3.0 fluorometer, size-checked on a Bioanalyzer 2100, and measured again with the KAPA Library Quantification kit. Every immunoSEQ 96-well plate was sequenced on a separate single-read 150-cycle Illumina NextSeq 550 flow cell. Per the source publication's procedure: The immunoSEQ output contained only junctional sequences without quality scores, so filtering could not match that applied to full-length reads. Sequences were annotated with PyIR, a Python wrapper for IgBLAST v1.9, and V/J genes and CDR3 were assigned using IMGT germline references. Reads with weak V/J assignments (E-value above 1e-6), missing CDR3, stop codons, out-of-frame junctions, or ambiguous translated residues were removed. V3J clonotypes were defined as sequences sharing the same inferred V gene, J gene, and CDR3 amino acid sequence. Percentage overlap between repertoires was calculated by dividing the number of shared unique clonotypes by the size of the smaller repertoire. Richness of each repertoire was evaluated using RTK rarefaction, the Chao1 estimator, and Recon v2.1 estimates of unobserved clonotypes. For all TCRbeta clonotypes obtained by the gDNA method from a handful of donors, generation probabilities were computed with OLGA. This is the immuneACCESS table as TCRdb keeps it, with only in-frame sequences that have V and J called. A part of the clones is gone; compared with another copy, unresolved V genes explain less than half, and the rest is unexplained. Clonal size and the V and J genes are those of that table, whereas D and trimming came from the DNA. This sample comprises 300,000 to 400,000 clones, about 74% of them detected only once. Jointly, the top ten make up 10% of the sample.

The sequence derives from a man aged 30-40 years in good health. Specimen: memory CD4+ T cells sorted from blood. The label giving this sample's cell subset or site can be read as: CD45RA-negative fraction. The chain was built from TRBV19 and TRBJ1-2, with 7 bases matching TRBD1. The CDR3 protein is CASSGQVSYGYTF. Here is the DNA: TGTGCCAGTAGCGGACAGGTATCCTATGGCTACACCTTC.